This TCR beta chain appears in the sequencing data of a study of blood T cell repertoires in COVID-19 (dated by TCRdb to about 2020). For the wider study: Samples from collaborators originated in the United States, Italy and Spain and spanned both the acute and convalescent phases of COVID-19. The prospective study material was composed of cDNA or gDNA derived from T cells, B-cell-depleted T cells, or PBMCs. Subjects who had been exposed to COVID-19, were actively infected with it, or had recovered from it provided the deeply sampled blood TCRbeta repertoires that made up the dataset. The repertoires were made available in a free public database intended to serve as a resource for research on the immune response to SARS-CoV-2. Samples came from the ongoing ImmuneRACE study (first 160 participants) plus 1,254 subjects from 6 global collaborators. The sample metadata nearly always contained a de-identified subject ID, COVID-19 status, age in years and sex. Where available, HLA class I and class II types were taken from metadata supplied by the sample provider and were not determined by assay-based typing.

At one collaborating source in Seattle, patients were enrolled during active infection and were followed longitudinally through the course of disease. Each collaborating institution followed its own protocols to collect whole blood in K2EDTA tubes. For TCRbeta analysis, collaborator samples were shipped as frozen whole blood, as isolated PBMCs, or as DNA extracted from either sample type. TCRbeta CDR3 regions were amplified from genomic DNA by means of the immunoSEQ Assay, a bias-controlled multiplex PCR. In the source study's methods: The number of nucleated cells in each sample was estimated from the amplification of reference gene primers within the assay. Sequence reads were collapsed and filtered to measure the absolute abundance of every unique TCRbeta CDR3 rearrangement. For each sample, productive Simpson clonality was calculated as the square root of Simpson's diversity index over productive rearrangements. The clones in this table, taken by TCRdb from immuneACCESS, are in-frame only. Not every clone is retained; where verified, under half of the shortfall comes from an unresolved V gene, and the cause of the rest is unknown. V and J calls and clone size are copied from that table; D and trimming were computed from the DNA. Across this sample there are around 300,000 clones, with 88% seen only once. The ten largest account for 1.5% to 2% of the sample.

Results and caveats for the whole study, not just this receptor: The amount of clinical and demographic metadata varied by source and participant and was provided uncurated.

Notes on this clone: Its antigen remains unidentified. Base-call qualities are not available, and no considerably larger clone is one nucleotide away.

The material sequenced was peripheral blood. The sequence derives from a woman aged 25 to 39 with COVID-19, enrolled during active disease.

The CDR3 region reads CASSHPDKPNYGYTF. The sequenced DNA: TGTGCCAGCAGCCACCCCGACAAACCCAACTATGGCTACACCTTC. This receptor chain uses TRBV4-2 and TRBJ1-2, with an unclear D gene assignment. The CDR3 runs 15 amino acids, cysteine and phenylalanine included. Only the CDR3 DNA is retained, 45 bases long and in frame from the first base. The junction carries 13 bases between V and J, which are trimmed by 3 bases and 2 bases respectively. CDR1 LGHNA and CDR2 YNFKEQ were looked up in the germline V gene.